These 17 T cell receptor beta chains originate from one sample sequenced in a study of graft-versus-host responses after intestinal transplantation. No cognate antigen is known for these TCRs. Clones were read by immunoSEQ multiplex PCR, and TCRdb kept only the in-frame ones, dropping some. The sample gives tens of thousands of clones, about 91% of which show up once; about 8% is in the top ten. The sample consisted of unstimulated CD8+ T cells sorted from spleen or lymph node cells, taken before transplant. The receptor set was obtained from a human donor who was the organ donor for an intestinal transplant.

The chain carries TRBV19 and TRBJ2-3, with D maybe TRBD1 (5 bases). Looked up from germline, CDR1 is LNHDA and CDR2 is SQIVND (reference sequence). V was cut by 5 bases and J by 4 bases, with 13 bases left in between. The CDR3 is made up of 14 amino acids. Here the CDR3 DNA reads TGTGCCAGTAGTCAGGGATACCCCGCAGATACGCAGTATTTT. This sequence encodes CASSQGYPADTQYF.

V usage is TRBV27 and J usage is TRBJ1-6; 8 positions agree with TRBD1. The CDR3 contains 14 residues. Germline V CDR1 and CDR2: MNHEY, SMNVEV (reference sequence). The V segment lost 5 bases and the J segment 8 bases; nucleotides outside the gene matches: 5. The CDR3 is CASSPRDRHSPLHF. Written as DNA, the CDR3 is TGTGCCAGCAGTCCCCGGGACAGGCATTCACCCCTCCACTTT.

This CDR3 reads CASSPHSTDTQYF. Here the CDR3 DNA reads TGTGCCAGCAGCCCACATAGCACAGATACGCAGTATTTT. This rearrangement joins TRBV6-5 to TRBJ2-3; D ambiguous. Per germline, CDR1 MNHEY and CDR2 SVGAGI. Trimming removed 6 bases at V and 0 bases at J, with 7 bases between. The CDR3 spans 13 residues.

V is TRBV6-5 and J is TRBJ2-7, with D possibly being TRBD2 (6 bases). CDR1 is MNHEY, CDR2 SVGAGI, per germline. The CDR3 totals 13 residues. Trimming removed 6 bases at V and 2 bases at J, with 11 bases between. CDR3 sequence: CASSWGLPYEQYF. The CDR3 DNA is TGTGCCAGCAGCTGGGGACTGCCCTACGAGCAGTACTTC.

This chain connects TRBV19 to TRBJ1-1; 10 bases are shared with TRBD1. The germline gives CDR1 LNHDA, CDR2 SQIVND (reference sequence). This CDR3 contains 16 residues. V was clipped by 2 bases and J by 8 bases; unmatched bases: 11. In DNA form, the CDR3 reads TGTGCCAGTAGTATACTAGTGGGACAGGGGATTGGGGAAGCTTTCTTT. Protein: CASSILVGQGIGEAFF.

This chain links TRBV9 with TRBJ2-2, with 8 bases matching TRBD2. V shed 5 bases and J 1 base; nucleotides not matched to a gene: 7. The germline gives CDR1 SGDLS, CDR2 YYNGEE. CDR3 length: 16 amino acids. The CDR3 reads CASSPSGTRNTGELFF. DNA for the CDR3: TGTGCCAGCAGTCCTTCCGGGACTAGGAACACCGGGGAGCTGTTTTTT.

The chain employs TRBV6-5 and TRBJ2-2; possibly TRBD2 for D (5 bases). Trimming shortened V by 0 bases and J by 6 bases, and 14 bases separated the two germline ends. CDR3 length: 16 residues. CDR1 is MNHEY and CDR2 is SVGAGI in the germline V gene. The CDR3 sequence is CASSYSRAARAGELFF. The CDR3, as DNA: TGTGCCAGCAGTTACTCGAGGGCAGCCCGGGCCGGGGAGCTGTTTTTT.

This rearrangement joins TRBV27 to TRBJ2-5; D may be TRBD1 (6 bases). V was cut by 7 bases and J by 2 bases, with 14 bases left in between. CDR1 and CDR2 (germline): MNHEY, SMNVEV (reference sequence). This CDR3 is built from 14 residues. This CDR3 reads CASMMDSNQETQYF. CDR3 in DNA: TGTGCCAGCATGATGGACAGCAATCAAGAGACCCAGTACTTC.

This clone was detected a few times. The chain is built from TRBV27 and TRBJ2-1; D not certain. Trimming stripped 0 bases from V and 10 bases from J, with 7 bases between. This CDR3 spans 12 amino acids. Germline V gene data show CDR1 as MNHEY and CDR2 as SMNVEV (reference sequence). The CDR3 coding sequence is TGTGCCAGCAGTTTATCCATAGGCGAGCAGTTCTTC. Its translation is CASSLSIGEQFF.

The chain joins TRBV5-4 to TRBJ2-7, with 10 bases aligning to TRBD1. Germline CDR1 reads SGHNT; CDR2 reads YYREEE (reference sequence). J was trimmed by 1 base and V by 3 bases; bases with no gene match: 1. The CDR3 has 14 residues. The CDR3 DNA reads as TGTGCCAGCAGCTGGGACAGGGGATCCTACGAGCAGTACTTC. This codes for CASSWDRGSYEQYF.

The chain carries TRBV7-8 and TRBJ2-5, with a tentative D call TRBD2 (6 bases). The DNA end is a closer match to TRBJ2-7, so the J assignment may be wrong. This CDR3 comprises 20 residues. In germline, CDR1 is SGHVS, CDR2 FQNEAQ. CDR3 sequence reads: CASSPQRRGYARKEDYEQYF. The CDR3 nucleotides are TGTGCCAGCAGCCCACAGCGGAGGGGCTACGCGAGGAAAGAGGACTACGAGCAGTACTTC.

This clone was picked up one time. J is TRBJ1-1 and V is TRBV4-1, with a weak D call TRBD1 (5 bases). V was clipped by 1 base and J by 1 base, with 16 bases between them. Per the germline V gene, CDR1 is MGHRA and CDR2 is YSYEKL. CDR3 length: 17 amino acids. The CDR3 DNA reads TGCGCCAGCAGCCAAGCGACCGCTGGGGGGTCGAACACTGAAGCTTTCTTT. Its protein is CASSQATAGGSNTEAFF.

V is TRBV11-3 and J is TRBJ1-2; the D is unclear. V lost 7 bases to trimming and J lost 4 bases, with 16 bases between them. CDR1 is SGHNT and CDR2 is YENEEA in the germline V gene. This CDR3 contains 14 residues. CDR3 sequence (DNA): TGTGCCAGCAACCGTGGTGGTAGTCCCTATGGCTACACCTTC. Amino acids: CASNRGGSPYGYTF.

The chain is built from TRBV10-3 and TRBJ2-1; D gene unclear. This CDR3 contains 16 residues. The germline gives CDR1 ENHRY, CDR2 SYGVKD. V shed 3 bases and J shed 4 bases, with 16 bases lying between them. DNA for the CDR3: TGTGCCATCAGTGAAATGGAGAGACTTAAGTACAATGAGCAGTTCTTC. It yields the protein CAISEMERLKYNEQFF.

The J gene is TRBJ2-7, the V gene TRBV4-1; D is ambiguous. The CDR3 has 13 residues. The V end was cut by 4 bases, the J end by 0 bases, with 7 bases between. The germline V gene has CDR1 MGHRA and CDR2 YSYEKL. Here the CDR3 reads CASSPYDSYEQYF. CDR3 in DNA: TGCGCCAGCAGCCCCTACGACTCCTACGAGCAGTACTTC.

Points on this clone: Germline and junction disagree at one end, which may indicate a read error. Other DNA sequences in the sample encode the same CDR3. The chain couples TRBV6-6 to TRBJ1-5; TRBD1 matches at 7 bases. The germline CDR1 and CDR2 sequences are MNHNY and SVGAGI (reference sequence). The CDR3 length is 15 residues. Here the CDR3 DNA reads TGTGCCAGCAGGGTAGGGACAGAAGGGATTCAGCCCCAGCACTTT. Protein product: CASRVGTEGIQPQHF.

This rearrangement joins TRBV27 to TRBJ1-3; no clear D gene. The V end was cut by 1 base, the J end by 4 bases, with 5 bases between. Germline CDR1 MNHEY, CDR2 SMNVEV (reference sequence). This CDR3 comprises 13 residues. The CDR3: CASSLWSGNTIYF. CDR3 nucleotides: TGTGCCAGCAGTTTATGGTCCGGAAACACCATATATTTT.